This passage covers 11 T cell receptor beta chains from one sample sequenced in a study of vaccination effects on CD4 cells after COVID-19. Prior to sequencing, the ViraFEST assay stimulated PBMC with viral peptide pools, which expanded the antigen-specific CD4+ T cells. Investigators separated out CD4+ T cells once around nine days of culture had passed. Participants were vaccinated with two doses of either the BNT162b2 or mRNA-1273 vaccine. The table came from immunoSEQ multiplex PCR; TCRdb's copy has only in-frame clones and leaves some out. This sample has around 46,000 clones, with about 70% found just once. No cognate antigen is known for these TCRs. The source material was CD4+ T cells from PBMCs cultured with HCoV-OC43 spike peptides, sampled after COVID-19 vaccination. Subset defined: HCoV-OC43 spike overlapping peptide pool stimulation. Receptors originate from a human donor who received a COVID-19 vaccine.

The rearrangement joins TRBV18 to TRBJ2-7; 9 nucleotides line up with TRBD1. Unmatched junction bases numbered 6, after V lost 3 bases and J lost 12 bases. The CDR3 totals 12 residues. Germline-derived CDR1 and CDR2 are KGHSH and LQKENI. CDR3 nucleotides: TGTGCCAGCTCACCCGGGACAGGGCCACTGTACTTC. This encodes CASSPGTGPLYF.

The CDR3 nucleotides read TGTGCCAGCAGCTTAGCAGAGTGGGCGGGACCTAACTATGGCTACACCTTC. Protein product: CASSLAEWAGPNYGYTF. The V call is TRBV7-9, the J call TRBJ1-2, with D possibly TRBD1 on 5 matching bases. The germline V gene encodes CDR1 SEHNR and CDR2 FQNEAQ (reference sequence). Trimming took 0 bases from V and 0 from J, leaving 14 bases between them. The CDR3 spans 17 residues.

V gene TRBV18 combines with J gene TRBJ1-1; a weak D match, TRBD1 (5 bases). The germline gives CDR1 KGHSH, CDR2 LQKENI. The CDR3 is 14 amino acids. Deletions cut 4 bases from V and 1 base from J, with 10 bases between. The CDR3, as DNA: TGTGCCAGCTCACAATCGACAGCGAACACTGAAGCTTTCTTT. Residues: CASSQSTANTEAFF.

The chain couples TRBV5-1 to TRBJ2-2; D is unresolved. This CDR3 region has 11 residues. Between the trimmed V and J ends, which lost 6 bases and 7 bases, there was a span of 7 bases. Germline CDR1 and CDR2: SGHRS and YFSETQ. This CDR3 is CASNRGGELFF. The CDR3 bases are TGCGCCAGCAATCGCGGCGGGGAGCTGTTTTTT.

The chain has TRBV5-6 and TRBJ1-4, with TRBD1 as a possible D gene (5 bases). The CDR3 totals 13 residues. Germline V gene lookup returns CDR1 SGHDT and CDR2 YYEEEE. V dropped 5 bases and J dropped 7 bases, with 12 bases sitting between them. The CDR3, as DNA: TGTGCCAGCAGGAACAGGTTTGGTGAAAAACTGTTTTTT. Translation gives CASRNRFGEKLFF.

CDR3 region: CASSFSNREAFF. Here the CDR3 DNA reads TGTGCCAGCAGTTTTTCCAACAGGGAAGCTTTCTTT. This rearrangement joins TRBV6-5 to TRBJ1-1; a weak D match, TRBD1 (5 bases). Trimming removed 4 bases at V and 8 bases at J, with 11 bases between. Germline V gene data show CDR1 as MNHEY and CDR2 as SVGAGI. This CDR3 has 12 residues.

The CDR3 protein is CASRRGRAEAFF. The DNA of the CDR3 is TGTGCCAGCAGGAGAGGGAGGGCTGAAGCTTTCTTT. The chain has TRBV12-3 or TRBV12-4 and TRBJ1-1, with no clear D. Trimming cost V 6 bases and J 6 bases, with 11 bases left between them. CDR3 length: 12 residues.

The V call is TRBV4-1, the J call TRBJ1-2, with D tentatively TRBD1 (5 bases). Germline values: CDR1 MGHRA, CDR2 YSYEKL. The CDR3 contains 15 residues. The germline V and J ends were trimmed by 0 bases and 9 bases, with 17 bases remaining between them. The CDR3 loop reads CASSQDTTGHKRYTF. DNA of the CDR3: TGCGCCAGCAGCCAAGACACCACAGGACATAAACGCTACACCTTC.

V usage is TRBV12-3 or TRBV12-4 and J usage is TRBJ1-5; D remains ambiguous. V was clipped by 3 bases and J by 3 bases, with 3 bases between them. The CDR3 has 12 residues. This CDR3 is CASSLLNQPQHF. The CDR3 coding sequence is TGTGCCAGCAGTTTGCTCAATCAGCCCCAGCATTTT.

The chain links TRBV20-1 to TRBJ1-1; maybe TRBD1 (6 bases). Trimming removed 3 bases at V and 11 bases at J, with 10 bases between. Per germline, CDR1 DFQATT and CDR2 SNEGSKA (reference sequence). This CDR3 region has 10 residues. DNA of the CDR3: TGCAGTGCTAGGGGGGCGCCGGCTTTCTTT. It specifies CSARGAPAFF.

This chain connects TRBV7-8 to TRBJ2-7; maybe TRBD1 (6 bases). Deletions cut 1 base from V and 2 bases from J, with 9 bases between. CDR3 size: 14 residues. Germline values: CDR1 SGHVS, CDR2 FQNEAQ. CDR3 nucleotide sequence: TGTGCCAGCAGCTTAGGACAGGCTCCCTACGAGCAGTACTTC. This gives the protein CASSLGQAPYEQYF.